This T cell receptor (beta chain) was profiled in a study of blood T cell repertoires in COVID-19. Across the study: The study drew acute and convalescent COVID-19 samples from the United States, Italy and Spain.

In the authors' methods: Using reference gene primer amplification, nucleated cell counts were estimated. Sequencing was performed with immunoSEQ multiplex PCR; in TCRdb, only in-frame clones are kept and a portion is missing. That table supplies the V and J calls and clone size; D and trimming were determined from the DNA. Among 270,000 or so clones listed, 90% were seen once. The CDR3 runs to 12 residues. Germline-derived CDR1 and CDR2 are GTSNPN and SVGIG (reference sequence). V was shortened by 4 bases and J by 4 bases, with 10 bases between the two germline ends. A Seattle source enrolled patients during active infection and followed them longitudinally.

This TCR derives from a woman aged 60-70 years with COVID-19, enrolled during active disease. This chain connects TRBV30 to TRBJ1-1; TRBD1 might be the D (5 bases). Sequencing was carried out using peripheral blood. In DNA, the CDR3 is TGTGCCTGGATCAGGGTTAGCACTGAAGCTTTCTTT. This codes for CAWIRVSTEAFF.